These 24 T cell receptor beta chains were sequenced from one sample in a study of cytomegalovirus exposure and HLA in healthy donors (dated 2017 in TCRdb). Library preparation was by the immunoSEQ multiplex PCR assay. TCRdb took this table from immuneACCESS and kept in-frame rearrangements with V and J called. Such tables lack part of the clones; where checked against another copy, unresolved V genes explain under half of the gap, and the rest is unexplained. The sample yields some 170,000 clones; approximately 87% were counted once. The top ten clonotypes cover 4.5% to 7% of the sample. Sequenced: PBMCs. Receptor source: a woman aged 30 to 39 in good health and CMV-seronegative.

V usage is TRBV7-8 and J usage is TRBJ2-5; D is unclear. Between the trimmed V and J ends, which lost 5 bases and 3 bases, there was a span of 16 bases. The CDR3 loop spans 15 amino acids. Germline V lookup: CDR1 SGHVS, CDR2 FQNEAQ. The CDR3 nucleotides are TGTGCCAGCAGCCAGCAGACTCGGGCTAAAGAGACCCAGTACTTC. Its protein product is CASSQQTRAKETQYF.

The chain uses TRBV7-9 and TRBJ1-2; 9 bases fit TRBD1. V trimming: 3 bases; J trimming: 7 bases; junction bases outside the gene matches: 15. This CDR3 spans 17 amino acids. In germline, CDR1 is SEHNR, CDR2 FQNEAQ (reference sequence). DNA for the CDR3: TGTGCCAGCAGCTTCCCACTAACAGGGGGCGCGTCTTCTGGCTACACCTTC. Encoded protein: CASSFPLTGGASSGYTF.

This rearrangement joins TRBV7-3 to TRBJ2-5; TRBD2 aligns across 8 bases. Per the germline V gene, CDR1 is SGHTA and CDR2 is FQGTGA. CDR3 length equals 15 residues. Trimming cost V 4 bases and J 5 bases; bases outside gene matches: 9. The CDR3 sequence is CASSSGLAGGETQYF. As DNA, the CDR3 is TGTGCCAGCAGCTCCGGACTAGCCGGTGGCGAGACCCAGTACTTC.

This clone has more than one count but fewer than ten. V gene TRBV30 combines with J gene TRBJ1-5; 8 bases are shared with TRBD1. V gave up 5 bases and J gave up 4 bases; unmatched junction bases: 4. Germline V gene data show CDR1 as GTSNPN and CDR2 as SVGIG (reference sequence). CDR3 length equals 13 residues. This chain's CDR3 is CAWGQGGNQPQHF. CDR3 coding DNA: TGTGCCTGGGGACAGGGCGGAAATCAGCCCCAGCATTTT.

The gene calls are TRBV15 and TRBJ2-7, with TRBD1 matching over 10 bases. Germline V gene sequence: CDR1 LNHNV, CDR2 YYDKDF (reference sequence). This CDR3 has 17 amino acids. The J segment lost 3 bases and the V segment lost 1 base, leaving 9 bases of the junction unmatched. The DNA for the CDR3 is TGTGCCACCAGCAGAGTTGGGGGACAGGGGCTATACTACGAGCAGTACTTC. Encoded protein: CATSRVGGQGLYYEQYF.

The V and J genes are TRBV7-2 and TRBJ2-2; D unresolved. The CDR3 consists of 15 residues. CDR1 and CDR2 from the germline V gene are SGHTA and FQGNSA. Trimming shortened V by 3 bases and J by 2 bases, and 10 bases separated the two germline ends. The CDR3 sequence is CASSFYSSNTGELFF. The CDR3 DNA follows: TGTGCCAGCAGCTTTTATAGCAGCAACACCGGGGAGCTGTTTTTT.

This sequence joins TRBV9 and TRBJ2-5; D not resolved. V dropped 4 bases and J dropped 2 bases, with 15 bases sitting between them. The length of the CDR3 is 15 residues. Germline values: CDR1 SGDLS, CDR2 YYNGEE. The CDR3 loop is CASSTQGWQQETQYF. In DNA form, the CDR3 reads TGTGCCAGCAGCACCCAAGGTTGGCAGCAAGAGACCCAGTACTTC.

This chain uses TRBV27 with TRBJ2-7, with TRBD2 identical over 10 bases. The J segment lost 3 bases and the V segment lost 5 bases, leaving 4 bases of the junction unmatched. Germline V gene lookup returns CDR1 MNHEY and CDR2 SMNVEV (reference sequence). The CDR3 is 14 residues long. This CDR3 reads CASSPWTSGYEQYF. The DNA for the CDR3 is TGTGCCAGCAGTCCATGGACTAGCGGCTACGAGCAGTACTTC.

DNA for the CDR3: TGTGCCAGCAGCTCGGGACAGGGCAATCAGCCCCAGCATTTT. Its protein is CASSSGQGNQPQHF. The chain is built from TRBV7-2 and TRBJ1-5; 8 nucleotides line up with TRBD1. The CDR3 runs 14 residues. The V gene end was trimmed by 4 bases and the J gene end by 2 bases; junction bases not matched to a gene: 1. Germline assignment: CDR1 SGHTA and CDR2 FQGNSA.

The chain joins TRBV7-2 to TRBJ1-2; TRBD1 is a possible D gene (5 bases). CDR1 is SGHTA, CDR2 FQGNSA, per germline. V was trimmed by 5 bases and J by 2 bases, leaving 9 bases between them. The CDR3 sequence is 13 residues long. CDR3 amino acids: CASSQTANYGYTF. The CDR3 nucleotides are TGTGCCAGCAGCCAGACAGCCAACTATGGCTACACCTTC.

This clone was detected once. The chain couples TRBV30 to TRBJ2-5; D is ambiguous. Between the trimmed V and J ends, which lost 0 bases and 3 bases, there was a span of 2 bases. Per the germline V gene, CDR1 is GTSNPN and CDR2 is SVGIG (reference sequence). CDR3 size: 11 residues. CDR3 in DNA: TGTGCCTGGAGTGTAAAAGAGACCCAGTACTTC. It is translated as CAWSVKETQYF.

The chain carries TRBV4-3 and TRBJ2-7; D gene uncertain. Trimming took 0 bases from V and 7 from J, leaving 10 bases between them. This CDR3 has 13 amino acids. The germline V gene has CDR1 LGHNA and CDR2 YSLEER. CDR3 loop: CASSQDLFWEQYF. The CDR3 DNA sequence: TGCGCCAGCAGCCAAGACCTCTTTTGGGAGCAGTACTTC.

This CDR3 reads CASSIGGTTEAFF. The CDR3 DNA follows: TGTGCCAGTAGTATAGGGGGGACAACTGAAGCTTTCTTT. V gene TRBV19 combines with J gene TRBJ1-1, with D perhaps TRBD1 (6 bases). Trimming took off 1 base at V and 5 bases at J, with 8 bases between the two ends. CDR3 size: 13 residues. CDR1 and CDR2 from the germline V gene are LNHDA and SQIVND (reference sequence).

The chain combines TRBV29-1 with TRBJ2-1, with 7 bases aligning to TRBD1. Trimming took 6 bases from V and 6 from J; bases not matched to a gene: 5. This CDR3 spans 12 amino acids. Germline V gene sequence: CDR1 SQVTM, CDR2 ANQGSEA. CDR3 in DNA: TGCAGCGTAGACAGGGCGGGCAATGAGCAGTTCTTC. This encodes CSVDRAGNEQFF.

This rearrangement joins TRBV5-1 to TRBJ2-7; D is ambiguous. V lost 3 bases and J lost 3, with 10 bases in between. This CDR3 region has 13 residues. CDR1 and CDR2 from the germline V gene are SGHRS and YFSETQ. The CDR3 nucleotides read TGCGCCAGCAGCTCCACGAGGAGCTACGAGCAGTACTTC. Amino acid sequence: CASSSTRSYEQYF.

The V and J genes are TRBV5-1 and TRBJ2-1; a possible D gene is TRBD1 (5 bases). Trimming removed 0 bases from V and 4 bases from J, with 11 bases in between. The CDR3 sequence is 15 residues long. CDR1 and CDR2 from the germline V gene are SGHRS and YFSETQ. DNA of the CDR3: TGCGCCAGCAGCTTGGGAGGTAGGGGTTACAATGAGCAGTTCTTC. It yields the protein CASSLGGRGYNEQFF.

The chain links TRBV27 to TRBJ1-2, with D possibly TRBD1 on 5 matching bases. The ends were cut back, 10 bases at V and 1 base at J, with 16 bases in the middle. From germline, CDR1 is MNHEY and CDR2 SMNVEV (reference sequence). The length of the CDR3 is 14 residues. This chain's CDR3 is CATRAAGNNYGYTF. The CDR3 DNA sequence: TGTGCCACCCGTGCCGCAGGGAATAACTATGGCTACACCTTC.

This chain uses TRBV27 with TRBJ2-2; D tentatively reads TRBD1 or TRBD2 (6 bases each). The germline V gene encodes CDR1 MNHEY and CDR2 SMNVEV (reference sequence). The V gene lost 6 bases and the J gene lost 6 bases, with 14 bases spanning the gap. The CDR3 extends over 14 amino acids. The DNA of the CDR3 is TGTGCCAGCAGGACAGGAGGGGTGGCCGGGGAGCTGTTTTTT. Residues: CASRTGGVAGELFF.

This rearrangement joins TRBV5-6 to TRBJ1-6; D ambiguous. The CDR3 is made up of 14 amino acids. The V gene lost 0 bases and the J gene lost 9 bases, with 10 bases spanning the gap. Looked up from germline, CDR1 is SGHDT and CDR2 is YYEEEE. The CDR3 DNA reads as TGTGCCAGCAGCTTGGGTAGAAGCAGTTCACCCCTCCACTTT. Protein sequence: CASSLGRSSSPLHF.

The chain combines TRBV5-6 with TRBJ2-2; D might be TRBD2 (6 bases). Trimming shortened V by 6 bases and J by 0 bases, and 15 bases separated the two germline ends. The CDR3 has 16 residues. Germline V gene data show CDR1 as SGHDT and CDR2 as YYEEEE. Here the CDR3 reads CASTATSQANTGELFF. The DNA of the CDR3 is TGTGCCAGCACCGCTACTAGCCAAGCGAACACCGGGGAGCTGTTTTTT.

Ten or more counts support this clone. The chain uses TRBV27 and TRBJ1-5; no reliable D call. Germline assignment: CDR1 MNHEY and CDR2 SMNVEV (reference sequence). V lost 6 bases, J lost 0 bases, and 12 bases lay in between. This CDR3 contains 15 residues. This CDR3 is CASSHRFYSNQPQHF. The DNA for the CDR3 is TGTGCCAGCAGCCACAGATTTTATAGCAATCAGCCCCAGCATTTT.

This chain connects TRBV20-1 to TRBJ1-1; unclear D gene. Trimming took off 3 bases at V and 6 bases at J, with 8 bases between the two ends. The CDR3 is 11 residues long. Germline values: CDR1 DFQATT, CDR2 SNEGSKA (reference sequence). The CDR3 sequence: CSASYRAEAFF. The CDR3 nucleotides are TGCAGTGCTAGTTATCGGGCTGAAGCTTTCTTT.

The V and J genes are TRBV7-9 and TRBJ1-1, with D possibly TRBD1 on 6 matching bases. The CDR3 has 14 residues. Germline V lookup: CDR1 SEHNR, CDR2 FQNEAQ (reference sequence). Trimming left V 5 bases short and J 3 bases short, with 13 bases between. CDR3 DNA sequence: TGTGCCAGCAGCATCCACAGGGACCACACTGAAGCTTTCTTT. Amino acid sequence: CASSIHRDHTEAFF.

The chain has TRBV5-1 and TRBJ2-1, with D possibly TRBD1 on 6 matching bases. CDR1 is SGHRS and CDR2 is YFSETQ in the germline V gene. The CDR3 loop spans 14 amino acids. Trimming removed 3 bases from V and 5 bases from J, with 12 bases in between. CDR3 bases: TGCGCCAGCAGCTACCGGACAGAGAACAATGAGCAGTTCTTC. The encoded protein is CASSYRTENNEQFF. The entire variable domain, with the rest obtained from reference TRBV5-1 and TRBJ2-1, is as follows: KAGVTQTPRYLIKTRGQQVTLSCSPISGHRSVSWYQQTPGQGLQFLFEYFSETQRNKGNFPGRFSGRQFSNSRSEMNVSTLELGDSALYLCASSYRTENNEQFFGPGTRLTVL.